The 28 T cell receptor beta chains reported below all come from one sample, sequenced in a study. TCRdb ran MiXCR on the RT-PCR reads and lists one entry per CDR3 protein. The table has almost 700,000 distinct CDR3 sequences, 14% seen once; the top ten hold roughly 3.9%. The sample consisted of memory CD4+ T cells from blood. The source of these receptors is a female donor in good health, serving as a healthy control.

This clonotype has a handful of counts. V and J are TRBV9 and TRBJ2-1; TRBD2 aligns across 9 bases. Germline-derived CDR1 and CDR2 are SGDLS and YYNGEE. This CDR3 comprises 15 residues. The V segment lost 3 bases and the J segment 8 bases; nucleotides outside the gene matches: 9. In nucleotides, the CDR3 is TGTGCCAGCAGCGACCCTAGCGGGGTCTGGGATGAGCAGTTCTTC. As protein: CASSDPSGVWDEQFF.

This clonotype was recorded a few times. The rearrangement uses TRBV6-1 and TRBJ1-4; D is ambiguous. There are 15 residues in the CDR3. Germline CDR1 is MNHNS and CDR2 is SASEGT. Deletions cut 7 bases from V and 0 bases from J, with 12 bases between. The CDR3 region has the DNA TGTGCCAGCACCCGAAACCCTGCAACTAATGAAAAACTGTTTTTT. Amino acids: CASTRNPATNEKLFF.

This clonotype was seen a few times. This chain connects TRBV15 to TRBJ1-5; no firm D call. CDR3 length equals 13 residues. The V end lost 6 bases, the J end lost 6 bases, and 12 bases lay between the germline ends. In germline, CDR1 is LNHNV, CDR2 YYDKDF (reference sequence). CDR3 sequence: CATSPAVSQPQHF. The CDR3 DNA follows: TGTGCCACCAGTCCGGCAGTCAGTCAGCCCCAGCATTTT.

J is TRBJ1-2 and V is TRBV6-1; D ambiguous. The germline CDR1 and CDR2 sequences are MNHNS and SASEGT. The CDR3 extends over 13 amino acids. Deletions cut 4 bases from V and 4 bases from J, with 10 bases between. The CDR3 sequence: CASSATIRYGYTF. DNA of the CDR3: TGTGCCAGCAGTGCGACAATTCGCTATGGCTACACCTTC.

This clonotype was detected many times. CDR3 loop: CSASGQTNTEAFF. The CDR3 nucleotides are TGCAGCGCCTCGGGACAGACTAACACTGAAGCTTTCTTT. The chain recombines TRBV29-1 with TRBJ1-1; 7 bases match TRBD1. This CDR3 is 13 amino acids long. Germline V lookup: CDR1 SQVTM, CDR2 ANQGSEA. V shed 7 bases and J 2 bases; nucleotides not matched to a gene: 7.

This clonotype turned up a few times. The genes are TRBV5-6 and TRBJ1-2; D ambiguous. CDR3 length: 15 residues. Per the germline V gene, CDR1 is SGHDT and CDR2 is YYEEEE. V dropped 1 base and J dropped 4 bases, with 14 bases sitting between them. CDR3 protein: CASSLPSVEGYGYTF. The CDR3 DNA follows: TGTGCCAGCAGCTTGCCCTCGGTGGAGGGCTATGGCTACACCTTC.

This clonotype has just a few counts. The chain recombines TRBV4-1 with TRBJ2-2, with 7 bases matching TRBD1. Germline loops: CDR1 MGHRA, CDR2 YSYEKL. The CDR3 is made up of 18 amino acids. V lost 0 bases and J lost 0; bases outside the gene matches: 7. In nucleotides, the CDR3 is TGCGCCAGCAGCCAAGATCGGCCAGGGGGACCGAACACCGGGGAGCTGTTTTTT. This gives the protein CASSQDRPGGPNTGELFF.

There are many counts of this clonotype. The chain links TRBV15 to TRBJ2-3, with D maybe TRBD2 (6 bases). Trimming pared 7 bases from V and 1 base from J, leaving 12 bases between. Germline V gives CDR1 LNHNV, CDR2 YYDKDF (reference sequence). The CDR3 loop spans 14 amino acids. CDR3 region: CATNLGGGTDTQYF. The CDR3 region has the DNA TGTGCCACCAACCTTGGCGGGGGCACAGATACGCAGTATTTT.

V usage is TRBV20-1 and J usage is TRBJ1-1; D is undetermined. Germline-derived CDR1 and CDR2 are DFQATT and SNEGSKA (reference sequence). The CDR3 has 12 residues. The V end lost 4 bases, the J end lost 5 bases, and 11 bases lay between the germline ends. CDR3 nucleotides: TGCAGTGCTACCGGGCCCCAAACTGAAGCTTTCTTT. It codes for CSATGPQTEAFF.

The chain uses TRBV6-5 and TRBJ1-6; D is unresolved. The CDR3 length is 13 residues. Germline V lookup: CDR1 MNHEY, CDR2 SVGAGI. The ends were cut back, 5 bases at V and 9 bases at J, with 11 bases in the middle. The CDR3 loop is CASSTWYFSPLHF. CDR3 in DNA: TGTGCCAGCAGTACCTGGTATTTTTCACCCCTCCACTTT.

The V and J genes are TRBV12-3 or TRBV12-4 and TRBJ2-6; the D gene could be TRBD1 or TRBD2 (5 bases each). There are 17 residues in the CDR3. Trimming cost V 7 bases and J 7 bases, with 23 bases left between them. Here the CDR3 DNA reads TGTGCCAGCAACGGGCAGGGACGGCTGGTGGGTGCCAACGTCCTGACTTTC. It is translated as CASNGQGRLVGANVLTF.

The table lists this clonotype with a few counts. The J gene is TRBJ1-1, the V gene TRBV6-1; tentatively, D is TRBD1 (6 bases). Trimming took 2 bases from V and 8 from J, leaving 9 bases between them. The germline V gene encodes CDR1 MNHNS and CDR2 SASEGT. The CDR3 spans 12 residues. CDR3 sequence reads: CASSERGWEAFF. CDR3 nucleotides: TGTGCCAGCAGTGAAAGGGGGTGGGAAGCTTTCTTT.

This CDR3 reads CASGDRLNEKLFF. DNA for the CDR3: TGTGCCAGTGGCGACAGACTAAATGAAAAACTGTTTTTT. V and J are TRBV12-3 or TRBV12-4 and TRBJ1-4, with D maybe TRBD1 (5 bases). The CDR3 runs to 13 residues. Trimming cost V 9 bases and J 5 bases, with 13 bases left between them.

This rearrangement joins TRBV20-1 to TRBJ2-1, with 10 bases that match TRBD2. CDR1 is DFQATT, CDR2 SNEGSKA, per germline (reference sequence). V trimming: 3 bases; J trimming: 2 bases; junction bases outside the gene matches: 10. CDR3 length equals 17 residues. DNA of the CDR3: TGCAGTGCTAGGCCAAATACAGGGACTAGCGCCTACAATGAGCAGTTCTTC. Translating it yields CSARPNTGTSAYNEQFF.

The sample holds a few counts of this clonotype. The chain carries TRBV7-8 and TRBJ1-5; possibly TRBD1 for D (6 bases). The CDR3 covers 14 residues. Trimming cost V 2 bases and J 5 bases, with 10 bases left between them. Germline V lookup: CDR1 SGHVS, CDR2 FQNEAQ. The CDR3, as DNA: TGTGCCAGCAGCTTAACGAACAGGGATCAGCCCCAGCATTTT. It encodes CASSLTNRDQPQHF.

This clonotype was observed at least ten times. The V and J genes are TRBV5-1 and TRBJ2-2, with a weak D call TRBD1 (6 bases). Trimming took 4 bases from V and 0 from J, leaving 13 bases between them. Germline CDR1 is SGHRS and CDR2 is YFSETQ. The CDR3 is 16 residues long. CDR3 nucleotide sequence: TGCGCCAGCAGCATTGGACAGACCGCGAACACCGGGGAGCTGTTTTTT. This gives the protein CASSIGQTANTGELFF.

This clonotype was observed at least ten times. This chain joins TRBV29-1 and TRBJ2-1; TRBD2 matches 10 bases. The germline CDR1 and CDR2 sequences are SQVTM and ANQGSEA. The CDR3 length is 12 residues. Trimming took 4 bases from V and 15 from J; bases not matched to a gene: 9. In nucleotides, the CDR3 is TGCAGCGTTGGCCTCCTAGCGGGAGCCGGGTTCTTC. This codes for CSVGLLAGAGFF.

This clonotype showed up just once. The J gene is TRBJ2-3, the V gene TRBV20-1, with 7 bases identical to TRBD2. This CDR3 region has 16 residues. V lost 4 bases, J lost 0 bases, and 10 bases stayed unmatched. Germline V lookup: CDR1 DFQATT, CDR2 SNEGSKA (reference sequence). DNA for the CDR3: TGCAGTGCTATGGGCCTAGCGGACGTGAGCACAGATACGCAGTATTTT. It encodes CSAMGLADVSTDTQYF.

The chain has TRBV19 and TRBJ2-4, with 8 bases fitting TRBD2. Germline assignment: CDR1 LNHDA and CDR2 SQIVND (reference sequence). V lost 5 bases to trimming and J lost 4 bases; unmatched junction nucleotides: 7. The CDR3 runs to 15 residues. The CDR3 region has the DNA TGTGCCAGTAGTGCTTCCGGGACTAGAAAAAACATTCAGTACTTC. This gives the protein CASSASGTRKNIQYF.

This clonotype was seen ten or more times. V gene TRBV12-3 or TRBV12-4 combines with J gene TRBJ2-3, with D possibly being TRBD2 (5 bases). The CDR3 is made up of 15 amino acids. V was cut by 2 bases and J by 4 bases, with 13 bases left in between. The DNA for the CDR3 is TGTGCCAGCAGTTTAATGAGGGCCAAGGCAGATACGCAGTATTTT. Protein product: CASSLMRAKADTQYF.

Only a few counts were recorded for this clonotype. The chain is built from TRBV30 and TRBJ2-1, with TRBD2 matching 10 bases. Germline V gene sequence: CDR1 GTSNPN, CDR2 SVGIG (reference sequence). Trimming cost V 1 base and J 6 bases; bases outside gene matches: 3. The CDR3 is made up of 14 amino acids. The CDR3 here is CAWSALAGVNEQFF. CDR3 DNA: TGTGCCTGGAGTGCCCTAGCGGGGGTCAATGAGCAGTTCTTC.

The genes are TRBV5-1 and TRBJ2-2, with a tentative D call TRBD1 (5 bases). This CDR3 spans 15 amino acids. Looked up from germline, CDR1 is SGHRS and CDR2 is YFSETQ. Deletions cut 0 bases from V and 4 bases from J, with 10 bases between. CDR3 in amino acids: CASSLAGLGTGELFF. CDR3 DNA sequence: TGCGCCAGCAGCTTGGCAGGGTTGGGCACCGGGGAGCTGTTTTTT. The full variable domain, rest sourced from reference TRBV5-1 and TRBJ2-2, is KAGVTQTPRYLIKTRGQQVTLSCSPISGHRSVSWYQQTPGQGLQFLFEYFSETQRNKGNFPGRFSGRQFSNSRSEMNVSTLELGDSALYLCASSLAGLGTGELFFGEGSRLTVL.

This clonotype was observed a handful of times. Being one base from a much bigger clone, this may be a read error. This rearrangement joins TRBV10-3 to TRBJ1-2; the D is unclear. Germline V gene sequence: CDR1 ENHRY, CDR2 SYGVKD. Trimming shortened V by 2 bases and J by 5 bases, and 6 bases separated the two germline ends. This CDR3 comprises 12 residues. Written as DNA, the CDR3 is TGTGCCATCAGTGAGGCTCTGTATGGCTACACCTTC. Translating gives CAISEALYGYTF.

The V gene is TRBV6-5, the J gene TRBJ1-2, with unresolved D. The CDR3 covers 14 residues. The V gene lost 5 bases and the J gene lost 2 bases, with 12 bases spanning the gap. Looked up from germline, CDR1 is MNHEY and CDR2 is SVGAGI. CDR3 DNA: TGTGCCAGCAGTAAGACCGGGGAAAACTATGGCTACACCTTC. Its translation: CASSKTGENYGYTF.

The chain employs TRBV15 and TRBJ1-3; D possibly corresponds to TRBD1 (5 bases). V was pared by 6 bases and J by 0 bases, with 12 bases between. This CDR3 region has 15 residues. The V gene's germline CDR1 is LNHNV and CDR2 YYDKDF (reference sequence). The CDR3 here is CATSEFRDSGNTIYF. In DNA form, the CDR3 reads TGTGCCACCAGTGAGTTCAGGGACTCTGGAAACACCATATATTTT.

This clonotype was seen more than once but under ten times. This chain links TRBV12-3 or TRBV12-4 with TRBJ2-4, with TRBD2 identical over 12 bases. The CDR3 has 15 residues. With 7 bases clipped from V and 7 bases from J, the junction kept 8 bases outside the gene matches. The CDR3 region is CASNLAGGPRNIQYF. In DNA, the CDR3 is TGTGCCAGCAACCTAGCGGGAGGGCCACGGAACATTCAGTACTTC.

This clonotype was observed at least ten times. The chain recombines TRBV5-1 with TRBJ2-7, with a weak D call TRBD2 (6 bases). This CDR3 has 15 amino acids. Trimming left V 1 base short and J 1 base short, with 12 bases between. Germline V CDR1 and CDR2: SGHRS, YFSETQ. Here the CDR3 DNA reads TGCGCCAGCAGCTTGTTGGGGGGAATTTCCTACGAGCAGTACTTC. It codes for CASSLLGGISYEQYF.

This clonotype was detected many times. The chain couples TRBV7-2 to TRBJ2-7, with 7 bases matching TRBD2. The CDR3 runs 13 residues. Per germline, CDR1 SGHTA and CDR2 FQGNSA. Unmatched junction bases numbered 3, after V lost 1 base and J lost 6 bases. CDR3 protein: CASSLVGLSEQYF. DNA for the CDR3: TGTGCCAGCAGCTTAGTGGGACTATCCGAGCAGTACTTC.